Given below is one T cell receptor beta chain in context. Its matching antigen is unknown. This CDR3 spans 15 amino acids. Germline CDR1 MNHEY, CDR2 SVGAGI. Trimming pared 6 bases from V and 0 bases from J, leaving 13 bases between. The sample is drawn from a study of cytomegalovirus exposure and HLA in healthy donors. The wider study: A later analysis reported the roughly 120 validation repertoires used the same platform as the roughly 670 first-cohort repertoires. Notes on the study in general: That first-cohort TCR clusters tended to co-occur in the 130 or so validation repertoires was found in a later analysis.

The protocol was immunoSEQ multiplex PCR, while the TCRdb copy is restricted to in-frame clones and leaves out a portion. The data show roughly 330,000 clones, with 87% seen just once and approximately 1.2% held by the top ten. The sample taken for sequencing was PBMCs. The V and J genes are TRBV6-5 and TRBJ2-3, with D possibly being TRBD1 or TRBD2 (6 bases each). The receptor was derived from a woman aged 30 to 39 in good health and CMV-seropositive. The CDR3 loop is CASSLRGGSTDTQYF. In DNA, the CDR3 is TGTGCCAGCAGCCTGAGAGGGGGGAGCACAGATACGCAGTATTTT.